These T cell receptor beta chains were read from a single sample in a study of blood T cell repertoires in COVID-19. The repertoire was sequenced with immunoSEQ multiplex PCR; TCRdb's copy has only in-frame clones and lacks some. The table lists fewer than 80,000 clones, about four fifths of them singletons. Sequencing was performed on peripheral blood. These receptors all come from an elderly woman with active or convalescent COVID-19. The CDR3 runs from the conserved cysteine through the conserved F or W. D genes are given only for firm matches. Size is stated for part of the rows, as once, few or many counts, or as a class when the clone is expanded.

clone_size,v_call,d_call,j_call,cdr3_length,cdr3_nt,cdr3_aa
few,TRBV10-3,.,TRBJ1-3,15,TGTGCCATCACGGGGGACCGAAGCTCTGGAAACACCATATATTTT,CAITGDRSSGNTIYF
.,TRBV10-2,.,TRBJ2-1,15,TGCGCCACCAAATTCAGTCCAGGTGGAGGGAATGAGCAGTTCTTC,CATKFSPGGGNEQFF
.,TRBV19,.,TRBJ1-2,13,TGTGCCAGTAGTATACAGGGTCACTATGGCTACACCTTC,CASSIQGHYGYTF
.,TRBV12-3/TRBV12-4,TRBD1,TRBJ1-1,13,TGTGCCAGCACCCGTCAACAGGGGACTGAAGCTTTCTTT,CASTRQQGTEAFF
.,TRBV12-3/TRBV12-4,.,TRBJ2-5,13,TGTGCCAGCAGTTTTTCGGCCAGGGAGACCCAGTACTTC,CASSFSARETQYF
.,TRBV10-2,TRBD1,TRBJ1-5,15,TGCGCCAGCAGTGAGACGGACAGGGGTCATCAGCCCCAGCATTTT,CASSETDRGHQPQHF
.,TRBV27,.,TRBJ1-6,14,TGTGCCAGCAGTCTGAACAGGGAGAATTCACCCCTCCACTTT,CASSLNRENSPLHF
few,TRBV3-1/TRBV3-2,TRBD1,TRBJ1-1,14,TGTGCCAGCAGCACGGACAGGCTGAACACTGAAGCTTTCTTT,CASSTDRLNTEAFF
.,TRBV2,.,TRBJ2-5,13,TGTGCCAGCAGACCGGACTACCCCAAGACCCAGTACTTC,CASRPDYPKTQYF
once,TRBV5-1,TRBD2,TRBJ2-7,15,TGCGCCAGCAGCTTGCGCGGGGGGAGCTCCTACGAGCAGTACTTC,CASSLRGGSSYEQYF
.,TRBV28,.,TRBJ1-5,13,TGTGCCAGCAGGGAACAGAGCTATCAGCCCCAGCATTTT,CASREQSYQPQHF
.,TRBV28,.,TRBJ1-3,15,TGTGCCAGCAGTTTTTCGGGGGGCTTAGGAAACACCATATATTTT,CASSFSGGLGNTIYF
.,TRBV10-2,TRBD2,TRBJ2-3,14,TGCGCCAGTCTCCTAGCGGGCCTGGTAGATACGCAGTATTTT,CASLLAGLVDTQYF
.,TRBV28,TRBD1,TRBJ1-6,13,TGTGCCAGCGCCTCAGGGGGACAGTCACCCCTCCACTTT,CASASGGQSPLHF
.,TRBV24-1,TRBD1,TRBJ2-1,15,TGTGCCACCAGTGACCGAGGGGGCGGACGGAATGAGCAGTTCTTC,CATSDRGGGRNEQFF
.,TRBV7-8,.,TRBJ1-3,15,TGTGCCAGCAGCTTAGATCCGGGAGCTGGAAACACCATATATTTT,CASSLDPGAGNTIYF
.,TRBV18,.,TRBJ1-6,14,TGTGCCAGCTCACAGGACAGTCATAATTCACCCCTCCACTTT,CASSQDSHNSPLHF
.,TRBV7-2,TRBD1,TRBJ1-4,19,TGTGCCAGCAGCTCCCCGGGACAGGGGGCGATTTCGGCTAATGAAAAACTGTTTTTT,CASSSPGQGAISANEKLFF